This T cell receptor beta chain emerged from a study of OX40 agonist ivuxolimab in advanced cancers. Across the study: At 82.7% male, the cohort had a mean age of about 60 years, ranging from roughly 20 to 90.

Sequencing was performed with immunoSEQ multiplex PCR; in TCRdb, only in-frame clones are kept and a portion is missing. The sample consists of about 69,000 clones, about four fifths of them appearing once. With baseline, cycle 4 day 1, and cycle 7 day 1 as timepoints, blood was sampled. Between the trimmed V and J ends, which lost 0 bases and 7 bases, there was a span of 15 bases. CDR3 length equals 15 residues. This clonotype originated in an adult with an advanced solid tumor such as melanoma, head and neck, liver or kidney cancer. V gene TRBV23-1 combines with J gene TRBJ1-2; D is possibly TRBD1 (5 bases). TRBV23-1 carries the ORF label, with uncertain function. The sample consisted of CD4+ or CD8+ T cells sorted from blood, taken in a trial of the OX40 agonist ivuxolimab. DNA of the CDR3: TGCGCCAGCAGTCAATCGATGCGGGGGGTGAGTGGCTACACCTTC. Translation gives CASSQSMRGVSGYTF.